The 10 T cell receptor beta chains given below trace back to one sample, sequenced in a study of shared clonotypes between healthy human individuals. This table comes from immunoSEQ multiplex PCR, and its TCRdb copy is limited to in-frame clones, with some not included. The sample holds approximately 2,000,000 clones, around 92% seen once. The source material was naive CD4+ T cells from PBMCs. Subset: CD45RA+ positively selected. The receptors shown here come from a man between 18 and 35 years old in good health. Some clones in this sample may be carry-over from other donors' samples.

V gene TRBV18 combines with J gene TRBJ2-2, with TRBD1 matching 8 bases. CDR3 length: 17 residues. V lost 2 bases to trimming and J lost 0 bases; unmatched junction nucleotides: 5. Germline CDR1 and CDR2: KGHSH and LQKENI. CDR3 sequence reads: CASSPMGQVSNTGELFF. Here the CDR3 DNA reads TGTGCCAGCTCACCAATGGGACAGGTGTCGAACACCGGGGAGCTGTTTTTT.

The chain combines TRBV18 with TRBJ2-3; D is unclear. V lost 0 bases and J 2 bases, leaving 3 bases between the germline ends. The CDR3 loop spans 13 amino acids. CDR1 KGHSH and CDR2 LQKENI come from the germline V gene. The CDR3 DNA reads TGTGCCAGCTCACCACCTTACACAGATACGCAGTATTTT. Translating it yields CASSPPYTDTQYF.

The V and J genes are TRBV2 and TRBJ2-2; D is unresolved. Germline-derived CDR1 and CDR2 are SNHLY and FYNNEI. The CDR3 consists of 14 residues. The ends were cut back, 4 bases at V and 7 bases at J, with 13 bases in the middle. The CDR3 spells CASSVTARGGELFF. Here the CDR3 DNA reads TGTGCCAGCAGTGTGACGGCCCGCGGCGGGGAGCTGTTTTTT.

The chain joins TRBV5-4 to TRBJ2-2; 7 bases agree with TRBD2. The CDR3 consists of 18 residues. J was trimmed by 4 bases and V by 4 bases; bases with no gene match: 16. Germline V gene data show CDR1 as SGHNT and CDR2 as YYREEE (reference sequence). DNA of the CDR3: TGTGCCAGCAGCCCAGCGGAGGGGAGGGTGGTCAGCACCGGGGAGCTGTTTTTT. Protein product: CASSPAEGRVVSTGELFF.

This chain connects TRBV11-2 to TRBJ2-1; 8 bases match TRBD2. CDR3 length equals 16 residues. Germline V lookup: CDR1 SGHAT, CDR2 FQNNGV. With V trimmed by 5 bases and J by 3 bases, 9 bases remained unmatched. The CDR3 spells CASSKNWGLDYNEQFF. DNA of the CDR3: TGTGCCAGCAGCAAAAATTGGGGACTAGACTACAATGAGCAGTTCTTC.

The chain joins TRBV19 to TRBJ1-1, with D possibly matching TRBD1 (6 bases). V was cut by 6 bases and J by 4 bases, with 15 bases left in between. In germline, CDR1 is LNHDA, CDR2 SQIVND (reference sequence). The CDR3 has 14 residues. Written as DNA, the CDR3 is TGTGCCAGTAGCCCACCCCAGGGGAGCACTGAAGCTTTCTTT. This encodes CASSPPQGSTEAFF. The full variable domain, its missing parts supplied by reference TRBV19 and TRBJ1-1, is DGGITQSPKYLFRKEGQNVTLSCEQNLNHDAMYWYRQDPGQGLRLIYYSQIVNDFQKGDIAEGYSVSREKKESFPLTVTSAQKNPTAFYLCASSPPQGSTEAFFGQGTRLTVV.

The chain joins TRBV19 to TRBJ2-5, with 9 bases that match TRBD2. The V gene's germline CDR1 is LNHDA and CDR2 SQIVND (reference sequence). V gave up 6 bases and J gave up 6 bases; unmatched junction bases: 8. CDR3 size: 14 residues. The CDR3 DNA follows: TGTGCCAGTAGGCCGACAAGCGGGAGGAAGACCCAGTACTTC. Translating it yields CASRPTSGRKTQYF.

The chain has TRBV7-6 and TRBJ2-2; no definite D call. The CDR3 has 15 amino acids. V was cut by 0 bases and J by 5 bases, with 10 bases left in between. The germline V gene has CDR1 SGHVS and CDR2 FNYEAQ. CDR3 in amino acids: CASSLAGQPTGELFF. CDR3 DNA: TGTGCCAGCAGCTTAGCGGGTCAGCCAACCGGGGAGCTGTTTTTT.

The V gene is TRBV4-2, the J gene TRBJ1-1; TRBD1 might be the D (5 bases). Germline V gene data show CDR1 as LGHNA and CDR2 as YNFKEQ. This CDR3 is 15 amino acids long. The V end lost 0 bases, the J end lost 8 bases, and 16 bases lay between the germline ends. As DNA, the CDR3 is TGTGCCAGCAGCCAAGATAGGCAGGGTACTAGGGAAGCTTTCTTT. This sequence encodes CASSQDRQGTREAFF.

This clone is a singleton in its sample. The V call is TRBV7-7, the J call TRBJ2-4; no firm D call. The V and J ends lost 4 bases and 8 bases respectively, with 21 bases between them. The germline V gene encodes CDR1 SSHAT and CDR2 FNYEAQ (reference sequence). There are 16 residues in the CDR3. The CDR3 here is CASSSKGVFLRYIQYF. As DNA, the CDR3 is TGTGCCAGCAGCTCCAAAGGTGTCTTCCTGAGGTACATTCAGTACTTC.